These 19 T cell receptor beta chains originate from one sample sequenced in a study of molecular identifiers for immune sequencing clone quantification. TCRdb independently ran MiXCR on the PCR reads; one entry per CDR3 protein. The sample lists some 580,000 distinct CDR3 sequences, 25% occurring once. Input material: naive CD8+ T cells from blood, with Jurkat cell RNA spiked in. Described subset: FACS-sorted CD8+CD4-CCR7+CD45RA+ naive T cells. These receptors were collected from a human donor in good health. Some libraries in this study had Jurkat cell RNA spiked in.

In its sample, this clonotype was seen once. Given a much more abundant clone one base away, this may be a read error. The V and J genes are TRBV5-5 and TRBJ1-4, with D unclear. The germline V gene has CDR1 SGHKS and CDR2 YYEKEE (reference sequence). The CDR3 covers 16 residues. DNA for the CDR3: TGTGCCAGCGGCTTGTCATCAGCTAGGCTCTCCGAAAAACTGTTTTTT. As protein: CASGLSSARLSEKLFF.

This chain joins TRBV7-8 and TRBJ2-7; possible D gene TRBD2, 6 bases. V lost 5 bases and J 7 bases, leaving 27 bases between the germline ends. The CDR3 covers 17 residues. CDR1 SGHVS and CDR2 FQNEAQ come from the germline V gene. The CDR3 bases are TGTGCCAGCAGCCCCTTCACATCTGCCGGGGGAAGTGGAGAGCAGTACTTC. It codes for CASSPFTSAGGSGEQYF.

This clonotype appeared a few times. The chain carries TRBV6-5 and TRBJ2-1; 12 nucleotides line up with TRBD2. The CDR3 consists of 19 residues. After removal of 5 bases from V and 2 bases from J, the junction contained 13 bases not matched to a gene. Germline V lookup: CDR1 MNHEY, CDR2 SVGAGI. DNA for the CDR3: TGTGCCAGCAGTACGCCGACTAGCGGGGGATACCCCCCCTACAATGAGCAGTTCTTC. This translates into CASSTPTSGGYPPYNEQFF.

This clonotype was recorded a few times. This sequence joins TRBV5-6 and TRBJ2-7; TRBD2 might be the D (6 bases). Germline-derived CDR1 and CDR2 are SGHDT and YYEEEE. The CDR3 sequence is 15 residues long. V lost 0 bases, J lost 2 bases, and 12 bases lay in between. Here the CDR3 DNA reads TGTGCCAGCAGCTTGGAGCTAGCGCGGACCTACGAGCAGTACTTC. It yields the protein CASSLELARTYEQYF. Together with reference TRBV5-6 and TRBJ2-7, the CDR3 gives the full variable domain: DAGVTQSPTHLIKTRGQQVTLRCSPKSGHDTVSWYQQALGQGPQFIFQYYEEEERQRGNFPDRFSGHQFPNYSSELNVNALLLGDSALYLCASSLELARTYEQYFGPGTRLTVT.

With regard to this clonotype: A much larger clone is a single base away; this may be a read error. J is TRBJ2-2 and V is TRBV19, with TRBD2 as a possible D gene (5 bases). The CDR3 contains 15 residues. The germline gives CDR1 LNHDA, CDR2 SQIVND (reference sequence). CDR3 coding DNA: TGTGCCAGTAGTATAGGCGTAAGGTCCACCGGGGAGCTGCTTTTT. Its protein product is CASSIGVRSTGELLF.

The chain links TRBV29-1 to TRBJ1-1, with D hard to call. Germline V lookup: CDR1 SQVTM, CDR2 ANQGSEA. V was clipped by 7 bases and J by 2 bases, with 11 bases between them. CDR3 length: 12 amino acids. The CDR3 spells CSGVAFNTEAFF. The CDR3 DNA reads as TGCAGCGGAGTGGCTTTTAACACTGAAGCTTTCTTT.

The genes are TRBV29-1 and TRBJ2-1; D ambiguous. The V gene's germline CDR1 is SQVTM and CDR2 ANQGSEA. This CDR3 is built from 13 residues. V dropped 2 bases and J dropped 8 bases, with 13 bases sitting between them. For the CDR3, the DNA is TGCAGCGTTGAATTGAAGAATCGGGATGAGCAGTTCTTC. Its protein product is CSVELKNRDEQFF.

Details on this clonotype: A read error may account for a junction end that differs from germline. This chain links TRBV20-1 with TRBJ2-7, with D possibly TRBD1 on 6 matching bases. The CDR3 is 14 residues long. Germline V lookup: CDR1 DFQATT, CDR2 SNEGSKA (reference sequence). The CDR3 is CRASPLGTTYEQYF. DNA of the CDR3: TGCAGAGCTAGCCCTTTGGGGACAACCTACGAGCAGTACTTC.

This clonotype was detected many times. The chain uses TRBV28 and TRBJ2-1; D remains unclear. The V gene lost 3 bases and the J gene lost 7 bases, with 7 bases spanning the gap. Germline lookup yields CDR1 MDHEN and CDR2 SYDVKM. The CDR3 sequence is 12 residues long. The chain's CDR3 is CASSFMGNEQFF. CDR3 in DNA: TGTGCCAGCAGTTTTATGGGGAATGAGCAGTTCTTC. The full variable domain, completed using reference TRBV28 and TRBJ2-1, is DVKVTQSSRYLVKRTGEKVFLECVQDMDHENMFWYRQDPGLGLRLIYFSYDVKMKEKGDIPEGYSVSREKKERFSLILESASTNQTSMYLCASSFMGNEQFFGPGTRLTVL.

This clonotype has only one observation. This clone may be a read error of a much larger clone one base away. The chain links TRBV25-1 to TRBJ2-7, with 10 bases identical to TRBD1. Trimming removed 3 bases from V and 9 bases from J; junction bases left unmatched: 11. Germline CDR1 and CDR2: MGHDK and SYGVNS. The CDR3 covers 15 residues. The CDR3 bases are TGTGCCAGCAGTGACCCACCGGGACAGGGGACCGGGCAGTACTTC. It codes for CASSDPPGQGTGQYF.

CDR3 sequence: CASSPSVSGLDYEQYF. The CDR3 DNA reads as TGTGCCAGCAGCCCCAGCGTGAGCGGACTTGACTACGAGCAGTACTTC. The V and J genes are TRBV7-9 and TRBJ2-7, with D tentatively TRBD2 (5 bases). This CDR3 has 16 residues. Looked up from germline, CDR1 is SEHNR and CDR2 is FQNEAQ (reference sequence). The germline V and J ends were trimmed by 5 bases and 3 bases, with 20 bases remaining between them.

Comments on this clonotype: A much bigger clone sits one base away, suggesting this may be a read error. CDR3 sequence: CAISLGGAHSEAFF. CDR3 nucleotides: TGTGCCATCAGCTTAGGGGGTGCACACAGTGAAGCTTTCTTT. V and J are TRBV7-9 and TRBJ1-1; D is possibly TRBD1 (6 bases). The CDR3 runs to 14 residues. The V gene's germline CDR1 is SEHNR and CDR2 FQNEAQ (reference sequence).

This clonotype was counted many times. This chain uses TRBV25-1 with TRBJ1-4, with D hard to call. The CDR3 sequence is 15 residues long. V was pared by 3 bases and J by 2 bases, with 10 bases between. The germline gives CDR1 MGHDK, CDR2 SYGVNS. The chain's CDR3 is CASSDPTYTNEKLFF. As DNA, the CDR3 is TGTGCCAGCAGTGATCCGACATATACTAATGAAAAACTGTTTTTT.

The V call is TRBV7-9, the J call TRBJ2-7; the D gene is possibly TRBD1 (5 bases). The CDR3 covers 13 residues. Trimming removed 4 bases at V and 4 bases at J, with 11 bases between. The germline gives CDR1 SEHNR, CDR2 FQNEAQ (reference sequence). The CDR3 DNA sequence: TGTGCCAGCAGCTGGACACCCCAGTACGAGCAGTACTTC. This translates into CASSWTPQYEQYF.

This clonotype came up many times. The V and J genes are TRBV7-2 and TRBJ1-1; no reliable D call. CDR1 and CDR2 (germline): SGHTA, FQGNSA. The CDR3 has 11 amino acids. The germline V and J ends were trimmed by 0 bases and 8 bases, with 4 bases remaining between them. This chain's CDR3 is CASSLAVEAFF. The CDR3 region has the DNA TGTGCCAGCAGCTTAGCAGTGGAAGCTTTCTTT.

This clonotype was observed many times. The V gene is TRBV5-5, the J gene TRBJ2-3; 11 bases agree with TRBD1. The CDR3 extends over 17 amino acids. The V gene's germline CDR1 is SGHKS and CDR2 YYEKEE (reference sequence). Unmatched junction bases numbered 8, after V lost 1 base and J lost 4 bases. This CDR3 reads CASSLLGTGGFADTQYF. CDR3 DNA sequence: TGTGCCAGCAGCTTGTTAGGGACAGGGGGTTTCGCAGATACGCAGTATTTT.

A word on this clonotype: Given a much more abundant clone one base away, this may be a read error. The V gene is TRBV29-1, the J gene TRBJ2-7; D assignment may be TRBD1 or TRBD2 (5 bases each). CDR3 length equals 14 residues. Per the germline V gene, CDR1 is SQVTM and CDR2 is ANQGSEA. The CDR3 sequence is CSVEDPGRTYKQYF. CDR3 bases: TGCAGCGTTGAGGACCCGGGACGGACCTACAAGCAGTACTTC.

This clonotype was observed at least ten times. This chain uses TRBV6-2 or TRBV6-3 with TRBJ1-1; no clear D. V shed 2 bases and J shed 5 bases, with 18 bases lying between them. Germline V gene data show CDR1 as MNHEY and CDR2 as SVGEGT. The CDR3 covers 16 residues. CDR3 residues: CASSYPREEFSTEAFF. CDR3 coding DNA: TGTGCCAGCAGTTACCCCCGGGAAGAGTTTAGTACTGAAGCTTTCTTT.

V gene TRBV4-3 combines with J gene TRBJ2-7, with D perhaps TRBD2 (7 bases). CDR3 length equals 17 residues. Between the trimmed V and J ends, which lost 0 bases and 8 bases, there was a span of 23 bases. Germline V gene lookup returns CDR1 LGHNA and CDR2 YSLEER. The chain's CDR3 is CASSQEMGGLTSTKQYF. The CDR3 DNA sequence: TGCGCCAGCAGCCAAGAAATGGGGGGGCTTACCTCTACGAAGCAGTACTTC.